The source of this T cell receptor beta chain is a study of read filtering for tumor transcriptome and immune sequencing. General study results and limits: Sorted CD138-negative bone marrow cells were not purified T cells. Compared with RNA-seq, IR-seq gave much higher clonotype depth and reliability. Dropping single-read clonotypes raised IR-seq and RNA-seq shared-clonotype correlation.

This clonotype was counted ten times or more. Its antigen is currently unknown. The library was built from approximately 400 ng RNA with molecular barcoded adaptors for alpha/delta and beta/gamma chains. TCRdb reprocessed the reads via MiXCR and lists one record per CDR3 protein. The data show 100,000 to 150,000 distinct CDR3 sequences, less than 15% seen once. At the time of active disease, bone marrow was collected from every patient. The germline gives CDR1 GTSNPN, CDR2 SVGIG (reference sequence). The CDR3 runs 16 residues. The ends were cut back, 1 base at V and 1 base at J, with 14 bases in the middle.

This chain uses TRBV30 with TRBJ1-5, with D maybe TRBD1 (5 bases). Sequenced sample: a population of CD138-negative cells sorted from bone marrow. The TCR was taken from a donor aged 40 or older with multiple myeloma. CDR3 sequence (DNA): TGTGCCTGGAGTGGCTGGGGCAGGGCGAGCAATCAGCCCCAGCATTTT. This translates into CAWSGWGRASNQPQHF.